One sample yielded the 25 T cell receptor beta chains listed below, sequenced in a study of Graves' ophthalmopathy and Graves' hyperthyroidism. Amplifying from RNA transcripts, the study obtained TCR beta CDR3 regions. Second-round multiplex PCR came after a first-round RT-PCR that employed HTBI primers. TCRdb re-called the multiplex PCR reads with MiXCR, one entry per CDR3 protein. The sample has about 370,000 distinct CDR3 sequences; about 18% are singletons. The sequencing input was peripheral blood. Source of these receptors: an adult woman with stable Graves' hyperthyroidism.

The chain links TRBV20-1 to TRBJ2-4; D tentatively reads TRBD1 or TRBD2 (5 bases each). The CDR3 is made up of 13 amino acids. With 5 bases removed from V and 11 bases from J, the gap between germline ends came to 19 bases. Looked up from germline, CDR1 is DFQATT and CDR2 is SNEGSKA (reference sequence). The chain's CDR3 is CSAWDAKGRVQYF. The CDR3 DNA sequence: TGCAGTGCTTGGGACGCAAAAGGACGAGTTCAGTACTTC.

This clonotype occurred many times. In nucleotides, the CDR3 is TGCGCCAGCAGCCAAGATGTGGCGCCTAGCGGGCAGTACGAGCAGTACTTC. It specifies CASSQDVAPSGQYEQYF. The chain recombines TRBV4-1 with TRBJ2-7; TRBD2 agrees at 8 bases. The CDR3 is 17 amino acids. In germline, CDR1 is MGHRA, CDR2 YSYEKL. The trim removed 0 bases at V and 4 bases at J, leaving 11 bases unmatched.

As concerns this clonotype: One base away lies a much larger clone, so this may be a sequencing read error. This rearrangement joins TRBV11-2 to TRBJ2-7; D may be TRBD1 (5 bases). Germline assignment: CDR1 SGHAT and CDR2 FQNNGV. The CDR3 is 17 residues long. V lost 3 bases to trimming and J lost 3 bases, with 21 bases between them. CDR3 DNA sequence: TGTGCCAGCAGCTTGGGAATTATCGACAGACAGCTCTACGAGCAGTACTTC. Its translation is CASSLGIIDRQLYEQYF.

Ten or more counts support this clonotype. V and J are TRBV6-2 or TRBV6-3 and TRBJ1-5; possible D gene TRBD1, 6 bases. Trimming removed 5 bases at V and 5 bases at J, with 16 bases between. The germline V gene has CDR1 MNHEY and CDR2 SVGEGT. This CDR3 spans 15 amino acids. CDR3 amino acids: CASSRSAGGHQPQHF. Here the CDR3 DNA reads TGTGCCAGCAGTAGATCGGCGGGGGGCCATCAGCCCCAGCATTTT.

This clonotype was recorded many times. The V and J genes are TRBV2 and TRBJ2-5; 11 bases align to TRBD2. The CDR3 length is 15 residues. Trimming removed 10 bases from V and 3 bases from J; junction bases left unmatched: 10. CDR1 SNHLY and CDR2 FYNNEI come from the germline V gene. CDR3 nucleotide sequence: TGTGCCACCCGAGCGGTACTAGCGGGAGAAGAGACCCAGTACTTC. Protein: CATRAVLAGEETQYF.

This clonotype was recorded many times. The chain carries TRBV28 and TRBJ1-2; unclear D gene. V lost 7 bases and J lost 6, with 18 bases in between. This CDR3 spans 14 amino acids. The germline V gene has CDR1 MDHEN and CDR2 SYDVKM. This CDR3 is CASKGGRDFDGYTF. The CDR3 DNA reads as TGTGCCAGCAAGGGCGGAAGGGATTTCGATGGCTACACCTTC.

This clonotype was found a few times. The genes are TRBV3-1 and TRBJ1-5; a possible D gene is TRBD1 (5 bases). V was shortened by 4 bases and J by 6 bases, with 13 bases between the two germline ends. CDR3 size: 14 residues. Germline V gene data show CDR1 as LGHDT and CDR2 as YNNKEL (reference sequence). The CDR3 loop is CASSPTGPSQPQHF. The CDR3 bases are TGTGCCAGCAGCCCCACGGGACCTTCTCAGCCCCAGCATTTT. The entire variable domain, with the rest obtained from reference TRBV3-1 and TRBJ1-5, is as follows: DTAVSQTPKYLVTQMGNDKSIKCEQNLGHDTMYWYKQDSKKFLKIMFSYNNKELIINETVPNRFSPKSPDKAHLNLHINSLELGDSAVYFCASSPTGPSQPQHFGDGTRLSIL.

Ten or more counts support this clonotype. The CDR3, as DNA: TGTGCCATCAGTGATATAGCGGGAGGGGCCTACGAGCAGTACTTC. The encoded protein is CAISDIAGGAYEQYF. The chain uses TRBV10-3 and TRBJ2-7; 11 nucleotides agree with TRBD2. The V gene's germline CDR1 is ENHRY and CDR2 SYGVKD. CDR3 length: 15 residues. V lost 3 bases and J lost 2; bases outside the gene matches: 3.

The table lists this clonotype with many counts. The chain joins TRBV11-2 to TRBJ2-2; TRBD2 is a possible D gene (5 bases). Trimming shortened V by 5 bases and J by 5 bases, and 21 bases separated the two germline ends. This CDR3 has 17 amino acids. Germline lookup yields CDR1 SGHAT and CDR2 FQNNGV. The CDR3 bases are TGTGCCAGCAGCCCACACCGGGGAGCGGTTAAAACCGGGGAGCTGTTTTTT. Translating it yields CASSPHRGAVKTGELFF.

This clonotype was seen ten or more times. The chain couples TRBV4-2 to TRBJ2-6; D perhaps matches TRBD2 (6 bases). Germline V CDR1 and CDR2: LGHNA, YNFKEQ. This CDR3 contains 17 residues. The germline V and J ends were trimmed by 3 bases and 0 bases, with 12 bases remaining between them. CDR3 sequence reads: CASSHILRDSGANVLTF. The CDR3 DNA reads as TGTGCCAGCAGCCATATCTTGCGGGACTCTGGGGCCAACGTCCTGACTTTC.

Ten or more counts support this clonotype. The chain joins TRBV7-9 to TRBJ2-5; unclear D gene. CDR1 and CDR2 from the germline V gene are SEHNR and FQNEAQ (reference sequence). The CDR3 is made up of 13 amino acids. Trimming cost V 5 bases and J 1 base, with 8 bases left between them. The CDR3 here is CASSNHSQETQYF. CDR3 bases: TGTGCCAGCAGCAACCACAGCCAAGAGACCCAGTACTTC.

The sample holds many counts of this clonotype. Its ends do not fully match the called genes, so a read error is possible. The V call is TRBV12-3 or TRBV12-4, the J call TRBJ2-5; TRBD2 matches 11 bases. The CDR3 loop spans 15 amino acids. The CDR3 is CASSFWLAGGEIQYF. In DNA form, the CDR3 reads TGTGCCAGCAGTTTCTGGCTAGCGGGAGGAGAGATCCAGTACTTC.

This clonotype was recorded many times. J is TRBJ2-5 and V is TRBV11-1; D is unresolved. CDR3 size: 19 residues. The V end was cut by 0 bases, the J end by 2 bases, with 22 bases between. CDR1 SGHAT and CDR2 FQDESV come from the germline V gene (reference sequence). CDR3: CASSLASWGLTRWQETQYF. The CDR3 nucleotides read TGTGCCAGCAGCTTAGCGTCGTGGGGTCTCACCCGGTGGCAAGAGACCCAGTACTTC.

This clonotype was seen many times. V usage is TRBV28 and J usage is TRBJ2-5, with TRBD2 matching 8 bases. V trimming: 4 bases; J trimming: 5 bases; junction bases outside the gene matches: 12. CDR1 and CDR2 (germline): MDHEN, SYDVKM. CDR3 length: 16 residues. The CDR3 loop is CASSSSWTSLAETQYF. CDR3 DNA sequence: TGTGCCAGCAGTTCCTCTTGGACTAGCTTAGCCGAGACCCAGTACTTC.

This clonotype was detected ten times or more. This chain's CDR3 is CASSFRTGWNTEAFF. DNA for the CDR3: TGTGCCAGCAGTTTCCGGACAGGGTGGAACACTGAAGCTTTCTTT. V and J are TRBV12-3 or TRBV12-4 and TRBJ1-1, with TRBD1 matching 8 bases. CDR3 length: 15 residues. With 3 bases clipped from V and 1 base from J, the junction kept 4 bases outside the gene matches.

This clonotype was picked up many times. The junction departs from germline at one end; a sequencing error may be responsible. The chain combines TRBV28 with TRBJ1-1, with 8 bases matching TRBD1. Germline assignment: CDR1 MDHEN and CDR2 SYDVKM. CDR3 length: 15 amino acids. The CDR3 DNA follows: TGTGCCAGCATTAACAGGGGGTCCGTAAACACTGAAGCTCTCTTT. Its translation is CASINRGSVNTEALF.

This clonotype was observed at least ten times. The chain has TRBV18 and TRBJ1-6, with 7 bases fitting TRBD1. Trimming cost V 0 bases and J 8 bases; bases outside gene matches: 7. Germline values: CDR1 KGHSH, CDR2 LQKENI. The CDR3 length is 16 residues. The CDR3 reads CASSPPSGQEDSPLHF. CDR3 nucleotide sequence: TGTGCCAGCTCACCACCGTCTGGACAGGAGGATTCACCCCTCCACTTT. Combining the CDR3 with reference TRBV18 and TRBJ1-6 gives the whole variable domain NAGVMQNPRHLVRRRGQEARLRCSPMKGHSHVYWYRQLPEEGLKFMVYLQKENIIDESGMPKERFSAEFPKEGPSILRIQQVVRGDSAAYFCASSPPSGQEDSPLHFGNGTRLTVT.

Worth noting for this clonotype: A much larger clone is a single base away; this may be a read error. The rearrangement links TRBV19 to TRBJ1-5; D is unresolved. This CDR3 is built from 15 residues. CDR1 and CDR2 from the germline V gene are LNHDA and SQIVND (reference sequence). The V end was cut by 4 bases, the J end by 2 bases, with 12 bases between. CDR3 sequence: CASSRVDDRNQPQHF. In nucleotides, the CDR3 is TGTGCCAGTAGTAGGGTGGACGATCGCAATCAGCCCCAGCATTTT. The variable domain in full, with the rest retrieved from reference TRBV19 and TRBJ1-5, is DGGITQSPKYLFRKEGQNVTLSCEQNLNHDAMYWYRQDPGQGLRLIYYSQIVNDFQKGDIAEGYSVSREKKESFPLTVTSAQKNPTAFYLCASSRVDDRNQPQHFGDGTRLSIL.

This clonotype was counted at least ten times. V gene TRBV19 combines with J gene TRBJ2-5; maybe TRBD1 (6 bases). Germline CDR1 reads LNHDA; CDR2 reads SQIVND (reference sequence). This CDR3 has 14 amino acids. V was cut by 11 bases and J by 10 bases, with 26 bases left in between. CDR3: CALKHSDAEGVQYF. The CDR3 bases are TGTGCCCTAAAGCACTCGGACGCCGAGGGGGTCCAGTACTTC.

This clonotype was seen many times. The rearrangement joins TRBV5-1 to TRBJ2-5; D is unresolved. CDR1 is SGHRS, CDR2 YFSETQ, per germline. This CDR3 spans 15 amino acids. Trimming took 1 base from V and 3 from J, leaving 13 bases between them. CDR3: CASSLSIHSKETQYF. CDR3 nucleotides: TGCGCCAGCAGCTTGAGTATTCACAGTAAAGAGACCCAGTACTTC.

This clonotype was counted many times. The DNA of the CDR3 is TGTGCCAGCAGTTACTCCTCAGGGGTCGGGTTAAGGACTGAAGCTTTCTTT. Protein sequence: CASSYSSGVGLRTEAFF. The chain couples TRBV6-5 to TRBJ1-1, with D possibly matching TRBD1 (6 bases). Per the germline V gene, CDR1 is MNHEY and CDR2 is SVGAGI. V was clipped by 0 bases and J by 5 bases, with 19 bases between them. The CDR3 totals 17 residues.

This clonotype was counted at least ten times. CDR3 DNA: TGTGCCATTACCGGGACAGGGGTTAATGAGCAGTTCTTC. Its translation: CAITGTGVNEQFF. The chain employs TRBV10-3 and TRBJ2-1, with TRBD1 identical over 10 bases. Germline CDR1 is ENHRY and CDR2 is SYGVKD. With 9 bases clipped from V and 7 bases from J, the junction kept 6 bases outside the gene matches. There are 13 residues in the CDR3.

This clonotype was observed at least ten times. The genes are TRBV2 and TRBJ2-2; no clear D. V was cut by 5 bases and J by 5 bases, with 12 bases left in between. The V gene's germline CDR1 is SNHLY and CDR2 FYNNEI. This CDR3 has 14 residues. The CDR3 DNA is TGTGCCAGCAGTCTGGCAGGCCGGACCGGGGAGCTGTTTTTT. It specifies CASSLAGRTGELFF.

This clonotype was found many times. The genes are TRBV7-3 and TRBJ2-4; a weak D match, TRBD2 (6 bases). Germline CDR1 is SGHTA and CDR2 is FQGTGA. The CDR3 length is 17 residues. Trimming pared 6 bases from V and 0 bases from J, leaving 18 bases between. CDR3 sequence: CASSSLTGAVAKNIQYF. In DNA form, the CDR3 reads TGTGCCAGCAGTAGTCTAACGGGAGCAGTAGCCAAAAACATTCAGTACTTC. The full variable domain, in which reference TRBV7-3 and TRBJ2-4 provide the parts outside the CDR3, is GAGVSQTPSNKVTEKGKYVELRCDPISGHTALYWYRQSLGQGPEFLIYFQGTGAADDSGLPNDRFFAVRPEGSVSTLKIQRTERGDSAVYLCASSSLTGAVAKNIQYFGAGTRLSVL.

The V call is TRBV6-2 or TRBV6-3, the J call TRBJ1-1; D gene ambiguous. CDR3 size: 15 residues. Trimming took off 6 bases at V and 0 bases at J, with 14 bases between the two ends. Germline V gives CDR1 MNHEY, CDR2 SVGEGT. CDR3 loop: CASRRLGFMNTEAFF. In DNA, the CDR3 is TGTGCCAGCAGGCGGTTGGGGTTCATGAACACTGAAGCTTTCTTT.